This T cell receptor (beta chain) was profiled in a study of blood T cell repertoires in COVID-19. Background on the study: Samples came from the United States, Italy and Spain, spanning acute and convalescent COVID-19. PBMCs, B-cell-depleted T cells, or T cells provided the cDNA or gDNA that made up the material.

Per the original data handling: Estimated nucleated cell counts came from reference gene primer amplification. Libraries were prepared by immunoSEQ multiplex PCR; TCRdb keeps only in-frame clonotypes and omits some of them. From that table come the V and J calls and clone size; the DNA was used to work out D and trimming. The sample records 60,000 to 70,000 clones, about 86% being singletons. The V gene's germline CDR1 is DFQATT and CDR2 SNEGSKA (reference sequence). The CDR3 contains 15 residues. V lost 3 bases and J 5 bases, leaving 19 bases between the germline ends. The genes are TRBV20-1 and TRBJ2-5; D might be TRBD1 (5 bases). The sequencing sample was made of peripheral blood. The receptor's source is a man between 45 and 60 years old with active COVID-19. CDR3 nucleotides: TGCAGTGCTAGTGCCTGGGGCTTGGCGCGGGAGACCCAGTACTTC. Translating it yields CSASAWGLARETQYF.